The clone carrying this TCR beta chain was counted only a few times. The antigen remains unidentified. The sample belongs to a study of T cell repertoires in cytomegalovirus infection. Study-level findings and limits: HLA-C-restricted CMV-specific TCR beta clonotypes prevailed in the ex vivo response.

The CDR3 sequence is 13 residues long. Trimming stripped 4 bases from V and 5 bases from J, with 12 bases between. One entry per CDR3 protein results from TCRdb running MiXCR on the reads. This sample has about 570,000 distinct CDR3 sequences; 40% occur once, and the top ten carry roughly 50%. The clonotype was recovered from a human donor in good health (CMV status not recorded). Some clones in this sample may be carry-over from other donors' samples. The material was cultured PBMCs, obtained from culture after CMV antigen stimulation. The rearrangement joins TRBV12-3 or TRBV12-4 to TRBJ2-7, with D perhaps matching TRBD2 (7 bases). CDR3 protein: CASSSGGPDEQYF. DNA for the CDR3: TGTGCCAGCAGTTCCGGGGGGCCGGACGAGCAGTACTTC.